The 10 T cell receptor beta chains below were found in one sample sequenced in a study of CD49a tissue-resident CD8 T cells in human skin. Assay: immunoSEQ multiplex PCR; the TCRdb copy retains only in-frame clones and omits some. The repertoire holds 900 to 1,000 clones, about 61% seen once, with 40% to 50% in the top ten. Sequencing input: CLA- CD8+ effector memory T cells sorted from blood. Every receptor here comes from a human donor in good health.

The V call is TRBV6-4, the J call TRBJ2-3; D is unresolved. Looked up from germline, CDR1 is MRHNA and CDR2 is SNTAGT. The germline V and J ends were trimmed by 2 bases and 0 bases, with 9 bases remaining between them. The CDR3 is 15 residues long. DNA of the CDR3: TGTGCCAGCAGTGACGGAGAAGGTAGCACAGATACGCAGTATTTT. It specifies CASSDGEGSTDTQYF.

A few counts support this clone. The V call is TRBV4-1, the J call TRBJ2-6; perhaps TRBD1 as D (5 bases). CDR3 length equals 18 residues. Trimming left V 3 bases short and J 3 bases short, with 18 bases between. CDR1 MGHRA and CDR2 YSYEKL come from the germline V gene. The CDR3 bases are TGCGCCAGCAGCCACAACCCTTATTCGACAGATGGGGCCAACGTCCTGACTTTC. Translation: CASSHNPYSTDGANVLTF.

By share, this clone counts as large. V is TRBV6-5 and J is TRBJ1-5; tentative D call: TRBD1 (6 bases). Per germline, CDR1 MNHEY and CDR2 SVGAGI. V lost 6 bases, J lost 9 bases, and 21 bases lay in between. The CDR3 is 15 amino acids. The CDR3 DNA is TGTGCCAGCAGGTCCGGACGGAGGGGAGGGGGGCCCCAGCATTTT. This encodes CASRSGRRGGGPQHF.

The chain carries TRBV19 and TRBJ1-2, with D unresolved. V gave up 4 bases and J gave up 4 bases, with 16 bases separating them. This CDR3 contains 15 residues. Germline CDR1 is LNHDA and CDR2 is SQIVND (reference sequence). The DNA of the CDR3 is TGTGCCAGTAGTACCCCACAGCCTTACCTCTATGGCTACACCTTC. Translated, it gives CASSTPQPYLYGYTF.

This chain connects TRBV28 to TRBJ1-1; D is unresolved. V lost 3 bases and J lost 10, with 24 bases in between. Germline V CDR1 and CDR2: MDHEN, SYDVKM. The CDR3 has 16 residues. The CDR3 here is CASSFPKGGDVDRAFF. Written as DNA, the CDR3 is TGTGCCAGCAGTTTTCCGAAGGGAGGTGATGTGGATAGAGCTTTCTTT.

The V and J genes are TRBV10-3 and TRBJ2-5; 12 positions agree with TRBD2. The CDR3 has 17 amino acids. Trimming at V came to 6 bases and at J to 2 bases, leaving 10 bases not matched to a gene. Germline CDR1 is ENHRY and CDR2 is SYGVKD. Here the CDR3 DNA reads TGTGCCATCAGAGGAGCCCTAGCGGGGGGGAGTCAAGAGACCCAGTACTTC. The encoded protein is CAIRGALAGGSQETQYF.

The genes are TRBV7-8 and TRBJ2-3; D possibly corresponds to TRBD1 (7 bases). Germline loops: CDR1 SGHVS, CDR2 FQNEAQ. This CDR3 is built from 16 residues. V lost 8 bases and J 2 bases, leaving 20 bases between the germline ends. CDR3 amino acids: CASQGGLGKNTDTQYF. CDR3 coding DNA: TGTGCCAGCCAGGGGGGCCTGGGAAAAAACACAGATACGCAGTATTTT.

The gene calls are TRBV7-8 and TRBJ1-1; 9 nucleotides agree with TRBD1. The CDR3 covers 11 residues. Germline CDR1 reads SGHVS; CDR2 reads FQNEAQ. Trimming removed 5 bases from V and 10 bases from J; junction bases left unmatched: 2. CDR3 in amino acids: CASSTGGGAFF. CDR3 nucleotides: TGTGCCAGCAGCACAGGGGGCGGAGCTTTCTTT.

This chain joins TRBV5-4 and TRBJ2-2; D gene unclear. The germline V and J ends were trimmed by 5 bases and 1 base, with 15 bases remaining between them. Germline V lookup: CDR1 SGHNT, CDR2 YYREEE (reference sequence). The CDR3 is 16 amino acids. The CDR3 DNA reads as TGTGCCAGCAGACCTTCGGGTGAAAGGAACACCGGGGAGCTGTTTTTT. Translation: CASRPSGERNTGELFF.

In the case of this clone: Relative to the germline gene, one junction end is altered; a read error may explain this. This CDR3 is CASSTGTSGSEDEQFF. The CDR3 DNA reads as TGTGCTAGCAGCACCGGGACTAGCGGGAGTGAGGATGAGCAGTTCTTC. The chain is built from TRBV7-7 and TRBJ2-1; 14 bases line up with TRBD2. The germline gives CDR1 SSHAT, CDR2 FNYEAQ (reference sequence). The CDR3 runs 16 residues.